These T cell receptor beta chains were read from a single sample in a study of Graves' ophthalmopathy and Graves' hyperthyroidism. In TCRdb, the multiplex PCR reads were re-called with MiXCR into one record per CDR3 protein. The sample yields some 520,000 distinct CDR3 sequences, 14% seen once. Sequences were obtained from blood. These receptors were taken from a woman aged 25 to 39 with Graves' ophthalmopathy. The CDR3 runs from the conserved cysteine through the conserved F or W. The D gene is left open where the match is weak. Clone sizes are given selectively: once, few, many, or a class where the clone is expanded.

CDR3aa: CASSFSGYQNVLYGYTF
CDR3nt: TGTGCCAGCAGTTTTTCCGGGTATCAAAATGTCCTCTATGGCTACACCTTC
d_gene: NA
j_gene: TRBJ1-2
v_gene: TRBV27
abundance: NA

CDR3aa: CASSSRDTQYF
CDR3nt: TGTGCCAGCTCTTCCAGAGATACGCAGTATTTT
d_gene: NA
j_gene: TRBJ2-3
v_gene: TRBV18
abundance: many

CDR3aa: CASSYSPGDQPQHF
CDR3nt: TGTGCCAGCAGTTACTCCCCTGGGGATCAGCCCCAGCATTTT
d_gene: NA
j_gene: TRBJ1-5
v_gene: TRBV6-5
abundance: NA

CDR3aa: CASTPSTGSGTGYTF
CDR3nt: TGTGCCAGCACCCCCTCGACAGGGTCCGGAACTGGCTACACCTTC
d_gene: TRBD1
j_gene: TRBJ1-2
v_gene: TRBV11-2
abundance: NA

CDR3aa: CASSRHRGQPQHF
CDR3nt: TGTGCCAGCAGCAGACACAGGGGTCAGCCCCAGCATTTT
d_gene: TRBD1
j_gene: TRBJ1-5
v_gene: TRBV11-2
abundance: once

CDR3aa: CASGASGTPRETQYF
CDR3nt: TGTGCTAGTGGTGCTTCCGGGACCCCTAGGGAGACCCAGTACTTC
d_gene: NA
j_gene: TRBJ2-5
v_gene: TRBV12-5
abundance: NA

CDR3aa: CASSLVPPATGVAGNTIYF
CDR3nt: TGTGCCAGCAGCTTGGTCCCCCCGGCGACAGGGGTTGCTGGAAACACCATATATTTT
d_gene: TRBD1
j_gene: TRBJ1-3
v_gene: TRBV7-2
abundance: NA

CDR3aa: CAWSGDGSNYGYTF
CDR3nt: TGTGCCTGGAGCGGGGACGGTTCTAACTATGGCTACACCTTC
d_gene: NA
j_gene: TRBJ1-2
v_gene: TRBV30
abundance: NA

CDR3aa: CASSFGGWSEAFF
CDR3nt: TGTGCCAGCAGCTTCGGAGGTTGGAGCGAAGCTTTCTTT
d_gene: NA
j_gene: TRBJ1-1
v_gene: TRBV11-2
abundance: many

CDR3aa: CASSGPGHRQNANYGYTF
CDR3nt: TGTGCCAGCAGCGGACCGGGACACCGACAAAACGCTAACTATGGCTACACCTTC
d_gene: NA
j_gene: TRBJ1-2
v_gene: TRBV28
abundance: many

CDR3aa: CSATGTANTGELFF
CDR3nt: TGCAGTGCTACCGGGACAGCCAACACCGGGGAGCTGTTTTTT
d_gene: TRBD1
j_gene: TRBJ2-2
v_gene: TRBV20-1
abundance: many

CDR3aa: CASSPRTNTEAFF
CDR3nt: TGTGCCAGCAGCCCCAGAACGAACACTGAAGCTTTCTTT
d_gene: NA
j_gene: TRBJ1-1
v_gene: TRBV7-2
abundance: many

CDR3aa: CASRGAGWTGELFF
CDR3nt: TGTGCCAGCAGGGGGGCAGGGTGGACCGGGGAGCTGTTTTTT
d_gene: NA
j_gene: TRBJ2-2
v_gene: TRBV6-5
abundance: many

CDR3aa: CSVEQGETEAFF
CDR3nt: TGCAGCGTAGAACAGGGAGAGACTGAAGCTTTCTTT
d_gene: NA
j_gene: TRBJ1-1
v_gene: TRBV29-1
abundance: many

CDR3aa: CASSASGGARNGELFF
CDR3nt: TGTGCCAGCAGCGCTAGCGGGGGGGCCCGAAACGGGGAGCTGTTTTTT
d_gene: TRBD2
j_gene: TRBJ2-2
v_gene: TRBV9
abundance: NA

CDR3aa: CATSRSGQGRGDYGYTF
CDR3nt: TGTGCCACCAGCCGGTCGGGACAGGGACGTGGTGACTATGGCTACACCTTC
d_gene: TRBD1
j_gene: TRBJ1-2
v_gene: TRBV15
abundance: many

CDR3aa: CASSASGGWETQYF
CDR3nt: TGTGCCAGCAGCGCATCAGGGGGCTGGGAGACCCAGTACTTC
d_gene: TRBD1
j_gene: TRBJ2-5
v_gene: TRBV7-3
abundance: many

CDR3aa: CASSPPGLFRETQYF
CDR3nt: TGTGCCAGCAGCCCACCGGGACTATTTCGGGAGACCCAGTACTTC
d_gene: TRBD2
j_gene: TRBJ2-5
v_gene: TRBV6-1
abundance: few